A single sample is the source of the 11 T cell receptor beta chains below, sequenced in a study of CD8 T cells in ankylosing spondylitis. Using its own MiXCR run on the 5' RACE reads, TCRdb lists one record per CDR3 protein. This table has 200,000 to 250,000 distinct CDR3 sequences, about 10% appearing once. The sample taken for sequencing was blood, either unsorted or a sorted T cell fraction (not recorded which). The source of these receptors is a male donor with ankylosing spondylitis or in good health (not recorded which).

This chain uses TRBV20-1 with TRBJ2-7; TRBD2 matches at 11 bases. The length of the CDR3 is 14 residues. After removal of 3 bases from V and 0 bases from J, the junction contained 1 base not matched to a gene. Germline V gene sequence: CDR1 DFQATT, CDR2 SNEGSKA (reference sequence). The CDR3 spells CSASTSGGSYEQYF. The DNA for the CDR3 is TGCAGTGCTAGTACTAGCGGGGGCTCCTACGAGCAGTACTTC.

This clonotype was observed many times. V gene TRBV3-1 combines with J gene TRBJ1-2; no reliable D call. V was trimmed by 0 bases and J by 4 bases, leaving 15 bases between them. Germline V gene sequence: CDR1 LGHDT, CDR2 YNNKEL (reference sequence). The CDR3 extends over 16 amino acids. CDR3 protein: CASSQDRGRTVYGYTF. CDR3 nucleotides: TGTGCCAGCAGCCAAGATCGGGGAAGGACGGTCTATGGCTACACCTTC.

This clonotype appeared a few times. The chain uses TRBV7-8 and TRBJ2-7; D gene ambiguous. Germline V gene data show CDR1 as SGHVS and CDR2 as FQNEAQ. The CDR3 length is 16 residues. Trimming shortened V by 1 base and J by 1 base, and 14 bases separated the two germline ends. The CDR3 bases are TGTGCCAGCAGCTTAGGGCAGTTTTCGGTATCCTACGAGCAGTACTTC. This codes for CASSLGQFSVSYEQYF. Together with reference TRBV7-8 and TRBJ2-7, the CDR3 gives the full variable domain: GAGVSQSPRYKVAKRGQDVALRCDPISGHVSLFWYQQALGQGPEFLTYFQNEAQLDKSGLPSDRFFAERPEGSVSTLKIQRTQQEDSAVYLCASSLGQFSVSYEQYFGPGTRLTVT.

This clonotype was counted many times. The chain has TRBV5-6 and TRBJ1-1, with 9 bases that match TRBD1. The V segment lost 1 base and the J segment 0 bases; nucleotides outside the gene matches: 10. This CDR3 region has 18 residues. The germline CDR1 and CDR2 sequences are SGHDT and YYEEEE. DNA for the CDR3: TGTGCCAGCAGCTTGAGATACGGGACAGGGACGATGAACACTGAAGCTTTCTTT. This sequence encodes CASSLRYGTGTMNTEAFF.

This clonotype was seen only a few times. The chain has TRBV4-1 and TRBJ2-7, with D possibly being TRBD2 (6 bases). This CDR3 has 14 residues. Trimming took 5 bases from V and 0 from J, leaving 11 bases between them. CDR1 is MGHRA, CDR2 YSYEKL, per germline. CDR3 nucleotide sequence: TGCGCCAGCAGCTACGCGGGGACCTCCTACGAGCAGTACTTC. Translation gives CASSYAGTSYEQYF.

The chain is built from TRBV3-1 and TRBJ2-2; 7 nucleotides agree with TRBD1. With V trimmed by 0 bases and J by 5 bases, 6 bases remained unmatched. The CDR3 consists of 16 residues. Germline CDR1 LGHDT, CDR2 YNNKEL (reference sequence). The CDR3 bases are TGTGCCAGCAGCCAAGACGGGACAGTGAGGACCGGGGAGCTGTTTTTT. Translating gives CASSQDGTVRTGELFF.

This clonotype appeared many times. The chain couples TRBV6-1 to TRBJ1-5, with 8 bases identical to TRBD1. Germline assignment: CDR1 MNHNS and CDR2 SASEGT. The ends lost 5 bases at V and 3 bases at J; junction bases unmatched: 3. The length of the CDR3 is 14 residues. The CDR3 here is CASSLDRVNQPQHF. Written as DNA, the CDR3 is TGTGCCAGCAGTCTGGACAGGGTCAATCAGCCCCAGCATTTT.

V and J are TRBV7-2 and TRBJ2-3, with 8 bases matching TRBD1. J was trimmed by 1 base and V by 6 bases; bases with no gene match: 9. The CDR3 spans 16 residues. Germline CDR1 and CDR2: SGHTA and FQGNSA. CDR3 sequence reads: CASRNTGGRRTDTQYF. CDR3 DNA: TGTGCCAGCAGGAACACAGGGGGTAGACGCACAGATACGCAGTATTTT.

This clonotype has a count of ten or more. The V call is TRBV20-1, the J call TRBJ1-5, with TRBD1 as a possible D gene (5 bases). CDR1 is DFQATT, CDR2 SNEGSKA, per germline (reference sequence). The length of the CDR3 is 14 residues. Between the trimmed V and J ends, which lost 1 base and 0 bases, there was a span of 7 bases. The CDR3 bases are TGCAGTGCTAGAGGGGGGGGTAGCAATCAGCCCCAGCATTTT. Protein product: CSARGGGSNQPQHF.

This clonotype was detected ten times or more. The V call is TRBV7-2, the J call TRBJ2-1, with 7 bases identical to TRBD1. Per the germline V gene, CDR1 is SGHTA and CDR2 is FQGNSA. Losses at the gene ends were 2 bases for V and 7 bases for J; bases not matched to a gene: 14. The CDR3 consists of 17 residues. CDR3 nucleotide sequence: TGTGCCAGCAGCTTATCTCTACTGACAGGGACCAAGAATGAGCAGTTCTTC. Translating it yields CASSLSLLTGTKNEQFF.

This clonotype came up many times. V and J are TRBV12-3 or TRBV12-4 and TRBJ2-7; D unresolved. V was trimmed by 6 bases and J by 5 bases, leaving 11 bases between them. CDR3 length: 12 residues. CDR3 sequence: CASSPGVHEQYF. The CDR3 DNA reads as TGTGCCAGCAGCCCTGGAGTCCACGAGCAGTACTTC.